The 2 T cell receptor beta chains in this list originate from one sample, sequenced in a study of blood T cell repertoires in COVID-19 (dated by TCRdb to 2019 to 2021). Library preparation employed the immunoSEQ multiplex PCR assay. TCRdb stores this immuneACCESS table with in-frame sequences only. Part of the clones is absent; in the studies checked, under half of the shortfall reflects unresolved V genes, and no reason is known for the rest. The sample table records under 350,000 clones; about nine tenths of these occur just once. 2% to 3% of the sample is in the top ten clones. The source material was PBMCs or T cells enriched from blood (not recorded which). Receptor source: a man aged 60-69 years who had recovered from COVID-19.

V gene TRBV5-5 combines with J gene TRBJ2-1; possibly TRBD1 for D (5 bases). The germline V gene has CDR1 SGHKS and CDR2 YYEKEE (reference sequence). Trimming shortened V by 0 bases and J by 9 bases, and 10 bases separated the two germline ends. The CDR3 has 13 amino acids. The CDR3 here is CASSLGLGVEQFF. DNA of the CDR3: TGTGCCAGCAGCTTGGGTCTAGGGGTTGAGCAGTTCTTC. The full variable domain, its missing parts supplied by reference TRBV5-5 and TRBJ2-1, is DAGVTQSPTHLIKTRGQQVTLRCSPISGHKSVSWYQQVLGQGPQFIFQYYEKEERGRGNFPDRFSARQFPNYSSELNVNALLLGDSALYLCASSLGLGVEQFFGPGTRLTVL.

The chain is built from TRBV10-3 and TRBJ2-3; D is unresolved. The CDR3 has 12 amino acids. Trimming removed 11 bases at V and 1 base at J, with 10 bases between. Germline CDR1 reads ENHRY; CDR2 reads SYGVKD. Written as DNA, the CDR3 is TGTGCCTCCCGACTCGGCACAGATACGCAGTATTTT. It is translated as CASRLGTDTQYF.